Listed here are 26 T cell receptor beta chains from one sample, sequenced in a study of response to subunit inactivated influenza vaccine. TCRdb passed the RT-PCR reads through MiXCR, listing each CDR3 protein once. The data contain 490,000 or so distinct CDR3 sequences, around 8% of them seen just once; the ten biggest clones take up 10% to 15%. The specimen was PBMCs from blood, collected roughly 24 months after vaccination. These receptors all stem from a man between 50 and 69 years old who received an inactivated influenza vaccine.

In its sample, this clonotype was seen many times. The chain joins TRBV5-1 to TRBJ2-7; 10 bases align to TRBD2. Per the germline V gene, CDR1 is SGHRS and CDR2 is YFSETQ. The CDR3 contains 19 residues. Unmatched junction bases numbered 17, after V lost 3 bases and J lost 2 bases. The CDR3 sequence is CASSSWPRDSGGPTYEQYF. The CDR3 nucleotides are TGCGCCAGCAGCTCGTGGCCGAGGGATAGCGGGGGGCCAACCTACGAGCAGTACTTC. Using reference TRBV5-1 and TRBJ2-7 for the parts outside the CDR3, the full variable domain is KAGVTQTPRYLIKTRGQQVTLSCSPISGHRSVSWYQQTPGQGLQFLFEYFSETQRNKGNFPGRFSGRQFSNSRSEMNVSTLELGDSALYLCASSSWPRDSGGPTYEQYFGPGTRLTVT.

This rearrangement joins TRBV7-9 to TRBJ1-6; D gene ambiguous. Germline values: CDR1 SEHNR, CDR2 FQNEAQ (reference sequence). The CDR3 runs 14 residues. Trimming removed 5 bases from V and 15 bases from J, with 20 bases in between. The CDR3 region has the DNA TGTGCCAGCAGCCCTCTCGGGCAGTCTCTAATCCTCCACTTT. Its protein is CASSPLGQSLILHF.

This clonotype turned up a few times. The V and J genes are TRBV20-1 and TRBJ2-5, with TRBD2 identical over 10 bases. CDR3 length: 13 residues. Germline V lookup: CDR1 DFQATT, CDR2 SNEGSKA (reference sequence). Trimming cost V 8 bases and J 4 bases; bases outside gene matches: 7. This CDR3 is CSTRLAGRETQYF. The CDR3 DNA reads TGCAGTACCAGACTAGCGGGCCGAGAGACCCAGTACTTC.

The chain links TRBV7-2 to TRBJ1-5; possibly TRBD1 for D (5 bases). From germline, CDR1 is SGHTA and CDR2 FQGNSA. With 2 bases removed from V and 0 bases from J, the gap between germline ends came to 8 bases. The CDR3 length is 15 residues. For the CDR3, the DNA is TGTGCCAGCAGCTTAACCAGGGTTAGCAATCAGCCCCAGCATTTT. It is translated as CASSLTRVSNQPQHF.

The chain links TRBV6-1 to TRBJ2-7; D is unresolved. V was clipped by 5 bases and J by 1 base, with 12 bases between them. The V gene's germline CDR1 is MNHNS and CDR2 SASEGT. CDR3 size: 14 residues. CDR3 loop: CASSPRVQSYEQYF. The CDR3 bases are TGTGCCAGCAGTCCCCGGGTCCAGTCCTACGAGCAGTACTTC.

The chain couples TRBV20-1 to TRBJ2-2; TRBD2 matches 8 bases. With 2 bases clipped from V and 6 bases from J, the junction kept 11 bases outside the gene matches. The CDR3 is 16 amino acids. Germline V gene lookup returns CDR1 DFQATT and CDR2 SNEGSKA (reference sequence). The CDR3, as DNA: TGCAGTGCTAGACCTACCCGCGGGAGGTTTCCCGGGGAGCTGTTTTTT. This gives the protein CSARPTRGRFPGELFF.

In this sample, this clonotype turned up many times. The genes are TRBV5-5 and TRBJ2-5; no reliable D call. Trimming took 0 bases from V and 7 from J, leaving 10 bases between them. The CDR3 has 13 residues. The germline V gene has CDR1 SGHKS and CDR2 YYEKEE (reference sequence). This CDR3 is CASSLEGPGTQYF. The CDR3, as DNA: TGTGCCAGCAGCTTGGAAGGTCCAGGGACCCAGTACTTC.

At least ten counts were recorded for this clonotype. This sequence joins TRBV28 and TRBJ2-7; 9 bases align to TRBD1. Germline V lookup: CDR1 MDHEN, CDR2 SYDVKM. V gave up 4 bases and J gave up 0 bases; unmatched junction bases: 4. The CDR3 is 15 amino acids. CDR3 sequence reads: CASSWTGVSSYEQYF. In DNA, the CDR3 is TGTGCCAGCAGTTGGACAGGGGTGAGCTCCTACGAGCAGTACTTC.

This clonotype was observed a few times. The chain employs TRBV10-3 and TRBJ2-1, with 7 bases lining up with TRBD1. V shed 3 bases and J 6 bases; nucleotides not matched to a gene: 5. The germline V gene encodes CDR1 ENHRY and CDR2 SYGVKD. This CDR3 has 14 amino acids. CDR3 residues: CAISDRGSSNEQFF. DNA of the CDR3: TGTGCCATCAGTGACAGGGGGTCGAGCAATGAGCAGTTCTTC.

The table lists this clonotype with a few counts. The gene calls are TRBV28 and TRBJ1-2, with TRBD1 identical over 9 bases. The germline gives CDR1 MDHEN, CDR2 SYDVKM. The CDR3 contains 16 residues. V lost 5 bases, J lost 2 bases, and 9 bases stayed unmatched. The CDR3 region is CASSLDLGTGNYGYTF. The CDR3 bases are TGTGCCAGCAGTCTGGATTTGGGGACAGGGAACTATGGCTACACCTTC.

This clonotype was counted at least ten times. The V and J genes are TRBV5-1 and TRBJ2-1, with TRBD2 as a possible D gene (6 bases). The germline V gene encodes CDR1 SGHRS and CDR2 YFSETQ. Trimming stripped 2 bases from V and 0 bases from J, with 9 bases between. The CDR3 loop spans 15 amino acids. The DNA of the CDR3 is TGCGCCAGCAGCTTAATGGGGGGCTCCTACAATGAGCAGTTCTTC. This encodes CASSLMGGSYNEQFF.

This clonotype was seen more than once but under ten times. V is TRBV29-1 and J is TRBJ2-5; 11 nucleotides align to TRBD1. The CDR3 spans 14 residues. The V segment lost 6 bases and the J segment 4 bases; nucleotides outside the gene matches: 7. Germline CDR1 and CDR2: SQVTM and ANQGSEA. In nucleotides, the CDR3 is TGCAGCGTCGCCCGGACAGGGGGCGGAGAGACCCAGTACTTC. It is translated as CSVARTGGGETQYF.

This clonotype has more than one count but fewer than ten. The chain employs TRBV12-3 or TRBV12-4 and TRBJ1-2; 9 positions agree with TRBD1. This CDR3 contains 16 residues. Unmatched junction bases numbered 11, after V lost 5 bases and J lost 4 bases. The DNA of the CDR3 is TGTGCCAGCAGTCGACAGGGGGGAAACCCTCTCTATGGCTACACCTTC. Translating it yields CASSRQGGNPLYGYTF.

As to this clonotype: The junction does not match germline at one end; this may be a read error. V and J are TRBV6-2 or TRBV6-3 and TRBJ2-7; a weak D match, TRBD2 (5 bases). Germline V CDR1 and CDR2: MNHEY, SVGEGT. CDR3 length: 14 amino acids. DNA of the CDR3: TGTTCCAGCAGTCGCCGGGGATCCATCTACGAGCAGTACTTC. It translates to CSSSRRGSIYEQYF.

The table lists this clonotype with a few counts. The CDR3 is CASRTGLSNEKLFF. The CDR3 DNA is TGTGCCAGCAGGACCGGGCTATCAAATGAAAAACTGTTTTTT. The chain joins TRBV6-1 to TRBJ1-4; no definite D call. Germline assignment: CDR1 MNHNS and CDR2 SASEGT. The CDR3 extends over 14 amino acids. Trimming pared 6 bases from V and 5 bases from J, leaving 13 bases between.

This clonotype was seen more than once but under ten times. The chain combines TRBV5-1 with TRBJ2-7; 9 nucleotides align to TRBD1. Germline CDR1 reads SGHRS; CDR2 reads YFSETQ. This CDR3 spans 14 amino acids. J was trimmed by 6 bases and V by 5 bases; bases with no gene match: 9. This CDR3 is CASRQGAEEGEQYF. Written as DNA, the CDR3 is TGCGCCAGCAGACAGGGGGCGGAAGAAGGCGAGCAGTACTTC.

The table lists this clonotype with many counts. Here the CDR3 DNA reads TGCAGTGGAAGCCCCACTAGCGGGAGCACCGGGGAGCTGTTTTTT. Encoded protein: CSGSPTSGSTGELFF. The chain uses TRBV20-1 and TRBJ2-2; 11 bases map to TRBD2. The trim removed 7 bases at V and 4 bases at J, leaving 8 bases unmatched. Germline V lookup: CDR1 DFQATT, CDR2 SNEGSKA (reference sequence). The length of the CDR3 is 15 residues.

In its sample, this clonotype was seen a few times. This rearrangement joins TRBV12-3 or TRBV12-4 to TRBJ2-3, with 7 bases that match TRBD1. The length of the CDR3 is 15 residues. After removal of 5 bases from V and 2 bases from J, the junction contained 7 bases not matched to a gene. CDR3 DNA sequence: TGTGCCAGCAGTATGGGACAGCTTGACACAGATACGCAGTATTTT. Encoded protein: CASSMGQLDTDTQYF.

V gene TRBV11-3 combines with J gene TRBJ2-2, with TRBD1 matching over 10 bases. The germline CDR1 and CDR2 sequences are SGHNT and YENEEA. CDR3 length equals 16 residues. V was pared by 5 bases and J by 1 base, with 4 bases of the junction left unmatched. CDR3 sequence (DNA): TGTGCCAGCAGCGCCCGGGACAGGGGGAACACCGGGGAGCTGTTTTTT. As protein: CASSARDRGNTGELFF.

This clonotype was seen a few times. The rearrangement links TRBV2 to TRBJ2-1, with D possibly being TRBD1 or TRBD2 (5 bases each). Germline CDR1 SNHLY, CDR2 FYNNEI. The CDR3 spans 14 residues. Deletions cut 5 bases from V and 6 bases from J, with 14 bases between. The CDR3 loop reads CASSTNGALNEQFF. For the CDR3, the DNA is TGTGCCAGCAGTACTAACGGGGCCCTCAATGAGCAGTTCTTC.

The chain joins TRBV7-2 to TRBJ2-1, with 13 bases aligning to TRBD2. This CDR3 has 15 amino acids. CDR1 is SGHTA and CDR2 is FQGNSA in the germline V gene. The V gene end was trimmed by 5 bases and the J gene end by 7 bases; junction bases not matched to a gene: 5. The CDR3 reads CASSILAGGSNEQFF. The DNA for the CDR3 is TGTGCCAGCAGCATACTAGCGGGAGGGTCAAATGAGCAGTTCTTC.

The chain uses TRBV5-5 and TRBJ2-7, with TRBD2 as a possible D gene (5 bases). Trimming left V 3 bases short and J 0 bases short, with 13 bases between. The CDR3 is 15 amino acids. Germline V CDR1 and CDR2: SGHKS, YYEKEE (reference sequence). The CDR3 loop reads CASSSIMGSSYEQYF. The DNA for the CDR3 is TGTGCCAGCAGCTCGATTATGGGGAGCTCCTACGAGCAGTACTTC.

This clonotype was recorded a few times. V usage is TRBV20-1 and J usage is TRBJ2-2; 10 bases fit TRBD2. Unmatched junction bases numbered 4, after V lost 3 bases and J lost 6 bases. This CDR3 has 14 residues. The germline V gene encodes CDR1 DFQATT and CDR2 SNEGSKA (reference sequence). For the CDR3, the DNA is TGCAGTGCTAGTAACAGCGGGGGGGCCGGGGAGCTGTTTTTT. Amino acid sequence: CSASNSGGAGELFF.

This clonotype was counted at least ten times. The chain couples TRBV2 to TRBJ2-7, with a tentative D call TRBD1 (6 bases). This CDR3 is 15 amino acids long. Between the trimmed V and J ends, which lost 1 base and 0 bases, there was a span of 10 bases. Looked up from germline, CDR1 is SNHLY and CDR2 is FYNNEI. The CDR3 sequence: CASSEGRDTSYEQYF. The CDR3 coding sequence is TGTGCCAGCAGTGAAGGCAGGGACACCTCCTACGAGCAGTACTTC.

This chain links TRBV6-1 with TRBJ2-3; D might be TRBD1 or TRBD2, each matching 6 bases. The germline V and J ends were trimmed by 6 bases and 2 bases, with 12 bases remaining between them. The CDR3 covers 14 residues. From germline, CDR1 is MNHNS and CDR2 SASEGT. Here the CDR3 DNA reads TGTGCCAGCAGGGAGGGGGGTCCCACAGATACGCAGTATTTT. Translation gives CASREGGPTDTQYF.

This clonotype was counted at least ten times. The chain couples TRBV7-9 to TRBJ1-5; unclear D gene. Germline V lookup: CDR1 SEHNR, CDR2 FQNEAQ (reference sequence). V lost 1 base, J lost 6 bases, and 13 bases lay in between. CDR3 length equals 15 residues. As DNA, the CDR3 is TGTGCCAGCAGCTTAGGGTCCCGGCCTGGTCAGCCCCAGCATTTT. Translating gives CASSLGSRPGQPQHF.